This T cell receptor beta chain is drawn from a study of T cell responses to AZD1222 COVID-19 vaccine. The protocol was immunoSEQ multiplex PCR, while the TCRdb copy is restricted to in-frame clones and leaves out a portion. The data show 150,000 to 200,000 clones, with approximately 93% seen just once and around 0.9% held by the top ten. With respect to this clone: Its antigen remains unidentified.

General observations from the study: Vaccine-associated CD4 TCRs ranged over spike, dominating at 160-218 and 743-854.

Between the trimmed V and J ends, which lost 5 bases and 9 bases, there was a span of 22 bases. The CDR3 runs to 15 residues. The germline CDR1 and CDR2 sequences are SGHNT and YENEEA. The sample consisted of peripheral blood, taken on day 0 of AZD1222 vaccination. The TCR comes from an adult in good health. This chain connects TRBV11-3 to TRBJ1-2; possible D gene TRBD1, 6 bases. CDR3: CASSTLAGARRSYTF. The DNA for the CDR3 is TGTGCCAGCAGCACCCTGGCGGGGGCTCGGAGGAGCTACACCTTC.